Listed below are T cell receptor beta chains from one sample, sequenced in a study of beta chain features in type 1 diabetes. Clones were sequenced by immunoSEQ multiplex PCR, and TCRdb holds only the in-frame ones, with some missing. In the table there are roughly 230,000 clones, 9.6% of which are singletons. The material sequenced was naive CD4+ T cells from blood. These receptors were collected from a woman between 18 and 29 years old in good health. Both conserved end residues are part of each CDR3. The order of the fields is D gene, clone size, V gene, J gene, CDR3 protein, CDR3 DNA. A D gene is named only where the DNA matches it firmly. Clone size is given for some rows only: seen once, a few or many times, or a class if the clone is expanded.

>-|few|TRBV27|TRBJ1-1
CASRGDGEAFF
TGTGCCAGCAGAGGGGATGGTGAAGCTTTCTTT
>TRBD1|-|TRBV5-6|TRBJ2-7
CASSGSDRVIYEQYF
TGTGCCAGCAGCGGGTCGGACAGGGTAATCTACGAGCAGTACTTC
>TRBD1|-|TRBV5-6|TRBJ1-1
CASSTGQGASWTEAFF
TGTGCCAGCAGCACGGGACAGGGGGCCTCATGGACTGAAGCTTTCTTT
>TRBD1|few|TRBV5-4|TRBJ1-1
CASSPGLAGQGAGTEAFF
TGTGCCAGCAGCCCTGGACTCGCTGGACAGGGGGCGGGAACTGAAGCTTTCTTT
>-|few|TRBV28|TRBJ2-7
CASSLNLYEQYF
TGTGCCAGCAGTTTAAATTTATACGAGCAGTACTTC
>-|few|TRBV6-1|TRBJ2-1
CASSEFGTSSSYNEQFF
TGTGCCAGCAGTGAATTCGGGACTTCAAGCTCCTACAATGAGCAGTTCTTC
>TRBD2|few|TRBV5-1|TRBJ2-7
CASRRGLADYEQYF
TGCGCCAGCAGGAGGGGACTAGCGGACTACGAGCAGTACTTC
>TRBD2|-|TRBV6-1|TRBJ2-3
CASRPLGRGADTQYF
TGTGCCAGCAGACCTCTGGGGAGGGGCGCAGATACGCAGTATTTT
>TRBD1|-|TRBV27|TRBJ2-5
CASSLSRGRETQYF
TGTGCCAGCAGTTTATCTAGGGGGCGAGAGACCCAGTACTTC
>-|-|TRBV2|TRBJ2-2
CASSGLNTGELFF
TGTGCCAGCAGTGGACTGAACACCGGGGAGCTGTTTTTT
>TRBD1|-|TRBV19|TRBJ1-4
CATQGQGYEKLFF
TGTGCCACCCAGGGACAGGGTTATGAAAAACTGTTTTTT